Listed below are T cell receptor beta chains from one sample, sequenced in a study of T cell responses to AZD1222 COVID-19 vaccine. Sequencing was performed with immunoSEQ multiplex PCR; in TCRdb, only in-frame clones are kept and a portion is missing. The sample includes 130,000 to 150,000 clones, more than 85% of them seen just once. The source material was peripheral blood, sampled after recovery from COVID-19. These receptors originate from an adult who had recovered from COVID-19. CDR3s include the opening cysteine and the closing phenylalanine or tryptophan. Fields, in order: V gene, J gene, clone size, D gene, CDR3 DNA, CDR3 protein. A D gene is named only where the DNA matches it firmly. Size values are once, few and many counts, or a class for expanded clones, and some rows have none.

v_call: TRBV10-1
j_call: TRBJ2-7
clone_size: .
d_call: .
cdr3_nt: TGCGCCAGCAGCTTCCGCGGGTTAGGGGACGAGCAGTACTTC
cdr3_aa: CASSFRGLGDEQYF

v_call: TRBV3-1/TRBV3-2
j_call: TRBJ1-2
clone_size: .
d_call: .
cdr3_nt: TGTGCCAGCAGCCAAGAAGCAGGCCTTAACTATGGCTACACCTTC
cdr3_aa: CASSQEAGLNYGYTF

v_call: TRBV2
j_call: TRBJ2-7
clone_size: .
d_call: TRBD1
cdr3_nt: TGTGCCAGCAGTCTTCGCCGGGACAGGGGGTACGAGCAGTACTTC
cdr3_aa: CASSLRRDRGYEQYF

v_call: TRBV18
j_call: TRBJ1-5
clone_size: once
d_call: .
cdr3_nt: TGTGCCAGCTCACCAGGGGCCAATCAGCCCCAGCATTTT
cdr3_aa: CASSPGANQPQHF

v_call: TRBV5-1
j_call: TRBJ2-7
clone_size: .
d_call: TRBD2
cdr3_nt: TGCGCCAGCAGTCACGGGGGACGGACTAGCGGGACGGGAGAGCAGTACTTC
cdr3_aa: CASSHGGRTSGTGEQYF

v_call: TRBV15
j_call: TRBJ1-3
clone_size: once
d_call: .
cdr3_nt: TGTGCCACCGGCTCTGGCGACTCTGGAAACACCATATATTTT
cdr3_aa: CATGSGDSGNTIYF

v_call: TRBV7-3
j_call: TRBJ2-1
clone_size: .
d_call: .
cdr3_nt: TGTGCCAGCAGACCCTCCGGGACCCCCAACAATGAGCAGTTCTTC
cdr3_aa: CASRPSGTPNNEQFF

v_call: TRBV19
j_call: TRBJ1-4
clone_size: .
d_call: .
cdr3_nt: TGTGCCAGTAGGTCTTCCCCGATGAGGAGGGGAAGTCCAACTAATGAAAAACTGTTTTTT
cdr3_aa: CASRSSPMRRGSPTNEKLFF

v_call: TRBV5-6
j_call: TRBJ1-6
clone_size: .
d_call: .
cdr3_nt: TGTGCCAGCAGCCCCAAGGACCGGGACTGGGCACCCCTCCACTTT
cdr3_aa: CASSPKDRDWAPLHF

v_call: TRBV7-9
j_call: TRBJ2-7
clone_size: .
d_call: .
cdr3_nt: TGTGCCAGCAGCTTAGGTGGGAGGCCCTACGAGCAGTACTTC
cdr3_aa: CASSLGGRPYEQYF

v_call: TRBV27
j_call: TRBJ2-1
clone_size: .
d_call: .
cdr3_nt: TGTGCCAGCAGTTTAGGCGGGGTCTCGTACAATGAGCAGTTCTTC
cdr3_aa: CASSLGGVSYNEQFF

v_call: TRBV27
j_call: TRBJ2-2
clone_size: .
d_call: TRBD2
cdr3_nt: TGTGCCAGCAGTTTACCGCGGGGGGCCGGGGAGCTGTTTTTT
cdr3_aa: CASSLPRGAGELFF